This TCR beta chain is drawn from a study of blood T cell repertoires in COVID-19. At the level of the study: Spain, Italy and the United States supplied samples that represented acute and convalescent COVID-19. From T cells, B-cell-depleted T cells, or PBMCs came the material, which was cDNA or gDNA.

The length of the CDR3 is 15 residues. In germline, CDR1 is SGDLS, CDR2 YYNGEE. Between the trimmed V and J ends, which lost 0 bases and 4 bases, there was a span of 11 bases. Original processing methods: Reference gene primer amplification gave nucleated cell count estimates. Method: immunoSEQ multiplex PCR; TCRdb's copy keeps in-frame clones and lacks some. Clone size and V and J calls were adopted from that table, with D and trimming inferred from the DNA. This sample has some 50,000 clones; over 65% occur once, and the top ten carry 8.5% to 9%. This clone was seen many times. The TCR was taken from a woman in her 70s with acute or convalescent COVID-19. The gene calls are TRBV9 and TRBJ2-1; D not certain. Sequenced material: peripheral blood. CDR3 in amino acids: CASSVALSHYNEQFF. For the CDR3, the DNA is TGTGCCAGCAGCGTAGCTCTATCCCATTACAATGAGCAGTTCTTC.